The clone carrying this T cell receptor (beta chain) occurred a few times. The CDR3 is 14 residues long. The V segment lost 10 bases and the J segment 10 bases; nucleotides outside the gene matches: 15. Germline V CDR1 and CDR2: KGHSH, LQKENI. TCRdb reprocessed the RT-PCR reads via MiXCR and lists one record per CDR3 protein. The sample carries hundreds of thousands of distinct CDR3 sequences, 12% to 15% recorded once. This chain connects TRBV18 to TRBJ2-1; 8 nucleotides line up with TRBD2. This TCR was sampled from a female donor in good health, serving as a healthy control. What was sequenced was memory CD4+ T cells from blood. DNA of the CDR3: TGTGCCACTTCCCAGCGGGGGATAGCGGGAGAGCAGTTCTTC. It codes for CATSQRGIAGEQFF.